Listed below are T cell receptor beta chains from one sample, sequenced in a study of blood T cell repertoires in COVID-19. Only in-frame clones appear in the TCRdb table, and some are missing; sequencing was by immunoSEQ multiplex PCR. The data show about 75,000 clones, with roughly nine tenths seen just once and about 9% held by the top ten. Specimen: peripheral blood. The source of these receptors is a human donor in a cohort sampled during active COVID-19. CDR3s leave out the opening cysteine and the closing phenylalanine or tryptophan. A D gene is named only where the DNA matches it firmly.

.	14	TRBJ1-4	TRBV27	ASSFDYPPTGEKLF
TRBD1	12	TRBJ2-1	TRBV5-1	ASSSRQGNYEQF
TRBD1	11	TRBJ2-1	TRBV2	ASSGRGSYEQF
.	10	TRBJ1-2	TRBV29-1	SVQMTGAGYT
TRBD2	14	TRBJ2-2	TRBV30	AWNPSGGPGTGELF
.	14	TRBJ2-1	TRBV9	ASSPQYRVGINEQF
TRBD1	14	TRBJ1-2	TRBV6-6	ASSRTGTDTNYGYT
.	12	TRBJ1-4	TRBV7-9	ASRQGNYNEKLF
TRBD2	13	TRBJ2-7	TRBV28	ASRSASGSVHEQY
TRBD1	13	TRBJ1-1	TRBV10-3	AISDSTGGNTEAF
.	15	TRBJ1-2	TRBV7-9	ASSARGWTSSNYGYT
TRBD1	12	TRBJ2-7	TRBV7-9	ASSATGGGYEQY
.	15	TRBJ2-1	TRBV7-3	ASSLRSGRGVVNEQF
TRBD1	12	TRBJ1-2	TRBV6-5	ASKDRGRLDGYT
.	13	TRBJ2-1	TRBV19	ASSILGAKYNEQF